This section outlines one TCR beta chain sequence together with its context. The target of this receptor is not known. No base quality values were provided; no much bigger clone lies one nucleotide off. Whole blood was collected in K2EDTA tubes by collaborating institutions according to the institutions' own protocols. For TCRbeta analysis, collaborator samples were shipped as frozen whole blood, as isolated PBMCs, or as DNA extracted from either sample type. The data were taken from a study of blood T cell repertoires in COVID-19 (dated by TCRdb to about 2020). Regarding the complete study: Samples from collaborators originated in the United States, Italy and Spain and spanned both the acute and convalescent phases of COVID-19. The sample metadata nearly always contained a de-identified subject ID, COVID-19 status, age in years and sex. The repertoires were released in a freely available public database intended as a resource for research on the immune response to SARS-CoV-2. Where HLA class I and class II types were available, the types were taken from metadata supplied by the sample provider, not from assay-based typing. Samples were obtained from the ongoing ImmuneRACE study (first 160 participants) and from 1,000 to 1,500 subjects provided by 6 global collaborators. Deeply sampled blood TCRbeta repertoires from subjects exposed to, actively infected with, or recovered from COVID-19 were included in the dataset. The material from the prospective study consisted of cDNA or gDNA derived from T cells, B-cell-depleted T cells, or PBMCs.

Beyond this particular receptor, the publication reports: Clinical and demographic metadata were provided uncurated, with the amount varying by source and participant.

There are 16 amino acids in the CDR3, from cysteine to phenylalanine inclusive. Only CDR3 DNA remains: 48 bases, in frame from the first base. The germline V gene encodes CDR1 SGDLS and CDR2 YYNGEE. Compared with germline, V lacks 4 bases and J lacks 4 bases; bases without a gene match: 11. TCRbeta CDR3 regions were amplified from genomic DNA using the immunoSEQ Assay, a bias-controlled multiplex PCR. The study's processing was this. Nucleated cell counts per sample were estimated from amplification of reference gene primers within the assay. To quantify the absolute abundance of each unique TCRbeta CDR3 rearrangement, sequence reads were collapsed and filtered. Productive Simpson clonality was computed per sample as the square root of Simpson's diversity index over productive rearrangements. Entries here come from immuneACCESS through TCRdb and include only in-frame sequences with V and J called. Some clones fail to appear in such tables; in the studies checked, an unresolved V gene covers under half of the shortfall, and the cause of the remainder is unknown. For V, J and clone size, that table is used; D and trimming come from the DNA. The sample has 110,000 or so clones on record, around 89% of them singletons. The top ten hold under 6% of the sample.

The sample consisted of peripheral blood. In this chain, TRBV9 is recombined with TRBJ1-2, with 9 bases matching TRBD1. The receptor comes from a woman aged 45-65 years with acute or convalescent COVID-19. The DNA reads TGTGCCAGCAGCCACGTTGGGGGACAGGGTCCCTATGGCTACACCTTC. Its product reads: CASSHVGGQGPYGYTF. Supplemented by the reference TRBV9 and TRBJ1-2 proteins around the CDR3, the complete variable domain is DSGVTQTPKHLITATGQRVTLRCSPRSGDLSVYWYQQSLDQGLQFLIQYYNGEERAKGNILERFSAQQFPDLHSELNLSSLELGDSALYFCASSHVGGQGPYGYTFGSGTRLTVV.